Included here is one T cell receptor (beta chain) sequence, with context. Its antigen target is currently unknown. The record has no base qualities; no much larger clone is one base away. Genomic DNA was isolated from the sorted cells so that the TCRbeta CDR3 region could be sequenced. The immunoSEQ Assay was used to sequence the TCRbeta CDR3 regions. Imported from immuneACCESS, the table was reduced by TCRdb to in-frame sequences with V and J called. These copies leave out some clones; in studies compared against another copy, an unresolved V gene accounts for under half, and the cause of the remainder is not known. This sample holds tens of thousands of clones; 87% were observed only once. Jointly, the top ten make up 0.3% to 0.35% of the sample. Patients with a history of autoimmune disease or receiving systemic immunosuppression were excluded from the trial. Peripheral blood for TCR sequencing was collected from all dose cohorts at baseline, on cycle 4 day 1, and on cycle 7 day 1. The samples were drawn from a first-in-human, open-label, multicenter phase I dose-escalation trial of ivuxolimab. The trial enrolled adults with locally advanced or metastatic head and neck squamous cell, hepatocellular, melanoma or renal cell carcinoma. Before TCR sequencing, CD4+ and CD8+ T cells were separately sorted from peripheral blood.

The data were taken from a study of OX40 agonist ivuxolimab in advanced cancers. Notes on the research overall: Ivuxolimab was a fully human IgG2 agonistic monoclonal antibody targeting the costimulatory receptor OX40 (CD134). Among the roughly 50 dose-escalation patients, approximately 20 had hepatocellular carcinoma, approximately 15 melanoma, 9 renal cell carcinoma and 9 head and neck cancer. Intravenous ivuxolimab was administered to patients every 2 weeks at six dose levels: 0.01, 0.1, 0.3, 1.5, 3 and 10 mg/kg. The dose-escalation cohort was approximately 83% male with a mean age of approximately 59 years, ranging from roughly 23 to 90. The paper describes the monotherapy dose-escalation part (N ≈ 50 patients) of the phase I trial of ivuxolimab. Patients were allowed to have had prior anti-PD-1, anti-PD-L1 or anti-CTLA-4 therapy, and approximately 40% of the dose-escalation patients had previously received checkpoint inhibitors. Partial responses occurred in three dose-escalation patients, of whom one had hepatocellular carcinoma and two had cutaneous melanoma. The point of sequencing TCRbeta in the periphery was to test whether ivuxolimab changed TCR sequence diversity and drove clonal T-cell expansion.

CDR1 and CDR2, looked up from the germline V gene, are MGHDK and SYGVNS. The V end gives up 1 base and the J end 4 bases, leaving 9 bases in the junction not matched to a gene. The CDR3 holds 16 amino acids from the cysteine to the phenylalanine. The sequence is cut down to CDR3 DNA, 48 bases in frame from base 1. Results the study describes overall, beyond this receptor: Low levels of normalized T-cell clonal expansion were also seen in some nonresponding patients. At doses of 0.1 to 3.0 mg/kg, clonal expansion of both CD4+ and CD8+ T cells in blood was seen between baseline and week 6. In the 0.1-3.0 mg/kg groups, partial responders had among the lowest normalized peripheral clonal expansion, particularly in CD8+ T cells. The antigen specificity of the clonally expanded peripheral T cells was not determined. After ivuxolimab, expanded clones were on average more numerous among CD8+ T cells than among CD4+ T cells.

The chain links TRBV25-1 with TRBJ2-5; 7 middle bases align to TRBD1. The sequenced sample was CD4+ or CD8+ T cells sorted from blood, obtained in a trial of the OX40 agonist ivuxolimab. This clonotype was sampled from an adult with an advanced solid tumor such as melanoma, head and neck, liver or kidney cancer. The nucleotide sequence reads TGTGCCAGCAGTGAATCAAGACAGGGTTTGCGAGAGACCCAGTACTTC. Its protein product is CASSESRQGLRETQYF.